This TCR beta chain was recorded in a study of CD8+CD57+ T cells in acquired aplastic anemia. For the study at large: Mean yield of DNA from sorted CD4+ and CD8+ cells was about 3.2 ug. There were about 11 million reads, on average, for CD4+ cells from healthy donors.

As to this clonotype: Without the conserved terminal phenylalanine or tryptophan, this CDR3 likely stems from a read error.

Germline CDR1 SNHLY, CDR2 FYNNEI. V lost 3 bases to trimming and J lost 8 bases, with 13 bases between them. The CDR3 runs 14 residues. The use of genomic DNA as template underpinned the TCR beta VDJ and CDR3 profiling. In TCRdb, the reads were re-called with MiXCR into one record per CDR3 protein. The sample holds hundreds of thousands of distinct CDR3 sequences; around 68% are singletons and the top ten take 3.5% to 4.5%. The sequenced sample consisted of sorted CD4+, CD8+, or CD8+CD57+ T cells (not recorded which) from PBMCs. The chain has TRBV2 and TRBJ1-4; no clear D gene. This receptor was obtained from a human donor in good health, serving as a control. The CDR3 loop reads CASSDPRAQEKLFV. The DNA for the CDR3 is TGTGCCAGCAGTGATCCTAGGGCTCAGGAAAAACTGTTTGTT.